This TCR beta chain was recorded in a study of cytotoxic CD8 clonotypes in ibrutinib-treated CLL. A word on this clone: Its antigen is unidentified.

Genomic DNA for TCR beta libraries, roughly 2.1 micrograms, came from cryopreserved PBMCs. Notes on the study in general: Baseline-level clonality went beyond age-matched healthy donors and moved in step with circulating CD8+ T-cell counts.

The data were produced by immunoSEQ multiplex PCR, yet TCRdb's version contains in-frame clones alone and is incomplete. The data show some 200,000 clones, approximately 72% seen once. The sample here was PBMCs, taken after 24 months of ibrutinib treatment. This TCR derives from a human donor with chronic lymphocytic leukemia.

The CDR3 DNA reads as TGTGCCAGCAGCATTCAGGGACGGAGCACCGGGGAGCTGTTTTTT. Protein: CASSIQGRSTGELFF. The chain is built from TRBV27 and TRBJ2-2, with D perhaps being TRBD1 or TRBD2 (5 bases each). In germline, CDR1 is MNHEY, CDR2 SMNVEV (reference sequence). The CDR3 is 15 amino acids. Trimming cost V 6 bases and J 4 bases, with 15 bases left between them.